The present T cell receptor beta chain was sequenced within a study of T-cell memory formation after mild COVID-19. Study as a whole: Clustering of TCRs was largely donor specific.

This clonotype was detected ten times or more. Its antigen is as yet unknown. Study observations and caveats: Shrinking CD4+ clones resided mostly in CM and EM, and CD8+ ones in EMRA.

TCRdb used MiXCR to reprocess the 5' RACE reads, holding one entry per CDR3 protein. The table has 550,000 to 650,000 distinct CDR3 sequences, about 18% seen once. This receptor was taken from an adult woman who had mild COVID-19 (a few samples of this study predate the infection). Cell type and time point are not known. The source material was PBMCs or a T cell subset sorted from them (not recorded which).

CDR3 in amino acids: CASSLRGARNQPQHF. The CDR3 DNA follows: TGTGCCAGCAGCTTACGGGGGGCGCGTAATCAGCCCCAGCATTTT. The chain links TRBV7-2 to TRBJ1-5, with a tentative D call TRBD1 (6 bases). Germline values: CDR1 SGHTA, CDR2 FQGNSA. This CDR3 contains 15 residues. Trimming removed 2 bases at V and 4 bases at J, with 12 bases between. Full variable domain (outside the CDR3, taken from reference TRBV7-2 and TRBJ1-5): GAGVSQSPSNKVTEKGKDVELRCDPISGHTALYWYRQSLGQGLEFLIYFQGNSAPDKSGLPSDRFSAERTGGSVSTLTIQRTQQEDSAVYLCASSLRGARNQPQHFGDGTRLSIL.